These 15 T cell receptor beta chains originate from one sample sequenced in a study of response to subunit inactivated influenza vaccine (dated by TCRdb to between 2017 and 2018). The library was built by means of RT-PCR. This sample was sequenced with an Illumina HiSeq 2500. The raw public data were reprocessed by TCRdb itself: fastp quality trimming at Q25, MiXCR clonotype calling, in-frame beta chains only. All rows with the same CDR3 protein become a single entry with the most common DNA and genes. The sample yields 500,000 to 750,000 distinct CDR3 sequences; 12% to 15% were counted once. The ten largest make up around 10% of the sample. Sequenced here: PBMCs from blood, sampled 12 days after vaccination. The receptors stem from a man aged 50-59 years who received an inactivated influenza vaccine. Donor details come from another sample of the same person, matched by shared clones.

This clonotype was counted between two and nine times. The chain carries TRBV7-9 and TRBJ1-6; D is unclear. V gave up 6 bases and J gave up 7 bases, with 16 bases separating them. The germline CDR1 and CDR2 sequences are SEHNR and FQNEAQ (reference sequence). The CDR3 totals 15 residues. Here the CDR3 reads CASSSNSAVNSPLHF. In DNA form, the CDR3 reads TGTGCCAGCAGTTCTAACAGCGCGGTAAATTCACCCCTCCACTTT.

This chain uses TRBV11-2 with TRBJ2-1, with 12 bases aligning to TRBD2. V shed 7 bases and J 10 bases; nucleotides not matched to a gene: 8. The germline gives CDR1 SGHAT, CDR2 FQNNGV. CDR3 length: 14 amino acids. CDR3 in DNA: TGTGCCAGCACTACTAGCGGGGGGTGGCAGGAGCAGTTCTTC. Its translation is CASTTSGGWQEQFF.

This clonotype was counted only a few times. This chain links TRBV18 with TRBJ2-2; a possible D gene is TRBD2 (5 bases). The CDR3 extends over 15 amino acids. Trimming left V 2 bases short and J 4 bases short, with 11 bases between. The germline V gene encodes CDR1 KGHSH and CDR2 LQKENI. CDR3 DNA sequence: TGTGCCAGCTCACCATGGACTCGTAGCACCGGGGAGCTGTTTTTT. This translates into CASSPWTRSTGELFF.

In nucleotides, the CDR3 is TGTGCCAGCAGAAAAGGACAGGGTACCACCGGGGAGCTGTTTTTT. This codes for CASRKGQGTTGELFF. The rearrangement uses TRBV28 and TRBJ2-2, with 8 bases lining up with TRBD1. V dropped 6 bases and J dropped 4; count of bases not matched to a gene: 7. The CDR3 extends over 15 amino acids. Looked up from germline, CDR1 is MDHEN and CDR2 is SYDVKM.

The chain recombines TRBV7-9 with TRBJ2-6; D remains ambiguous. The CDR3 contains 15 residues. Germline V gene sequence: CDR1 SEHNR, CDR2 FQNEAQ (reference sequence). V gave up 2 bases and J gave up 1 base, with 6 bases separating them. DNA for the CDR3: TGTGCCAGCAGCTTACGCAGGTCTGGGGCCAACGTCCTGACTTTC. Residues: CASSLRRSGANVLTF.

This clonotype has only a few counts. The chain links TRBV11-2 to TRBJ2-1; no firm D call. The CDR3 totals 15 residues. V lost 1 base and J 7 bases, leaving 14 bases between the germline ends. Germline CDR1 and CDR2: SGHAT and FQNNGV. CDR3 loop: CASSLALDVRNEQFF. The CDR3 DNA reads TGTGCCAGCAGCTTAGCCCTCGATGTGCGGAATGAGCAGTTCTTC.

The CDR3 region has the DNA TGCAGCGTTGAAGAGCGGGGACAGGGAGCAGATACGCAGTATTTT. Protein: CSVEERGQGADTQYF. The rearrangement links TRBV29-1 to TRBJ2-3, with 9 nucleotides matching TRBD1. J lost 4 bases, V lost 0 bases, and 5 bases had no gene match. There are 15 residues in the CDR3. From germline, CDR1 is SQVTM and CDR2 ANQGSEA.

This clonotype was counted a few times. The DNA for the CDR3 is TGCGCCAGCAGCCAAGAATTGACGGGCTATGGCTACACCTTC. As protein: CASSQELTGYGYTF. The rearrangement joins TRBV4-1 to TRBJ1-2, with D unresolved. This CDR3 has 14 amino acids. V was trimmed by 0 bases and J by 4 bases, leaving 9 bases between them. Germline loops: CDR1 MGHRA, CDR2 YSYEKL.

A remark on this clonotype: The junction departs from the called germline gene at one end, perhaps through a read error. Here the CDR3 reads CSVLARLVYSEQFF. CDR3 DNA sequence: TGCAGCGTCCTAGCTCGACTGGTTTACAGTGAGCAGTTCTTC. The J gene is TRBJ2-1, the V gene TRBV29-1; D possibly corresponds to TRBD2 (5 bases). Germline V gene data show CDR1 as SQVTM and CDR2 as ANQGSEA. The CDR3 covers 14 residues.

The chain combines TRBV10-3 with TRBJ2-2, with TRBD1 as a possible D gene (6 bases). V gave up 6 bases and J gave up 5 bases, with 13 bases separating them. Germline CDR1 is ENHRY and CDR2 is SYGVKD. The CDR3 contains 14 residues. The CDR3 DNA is TGTGCCATCAGCAACAGGGAAGATACCGGGGAGCTGTTTTTT. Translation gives CAISNREDTGELFF.

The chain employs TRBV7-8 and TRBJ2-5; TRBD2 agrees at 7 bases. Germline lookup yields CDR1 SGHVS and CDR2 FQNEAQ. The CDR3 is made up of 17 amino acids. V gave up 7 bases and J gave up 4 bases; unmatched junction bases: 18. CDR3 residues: CASTLLGGYASLETQYF. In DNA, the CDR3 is TGTGCCAGCACCCTACTGGGAGGGTATGCGAGTTTAGAGACCCAGTACTTC.

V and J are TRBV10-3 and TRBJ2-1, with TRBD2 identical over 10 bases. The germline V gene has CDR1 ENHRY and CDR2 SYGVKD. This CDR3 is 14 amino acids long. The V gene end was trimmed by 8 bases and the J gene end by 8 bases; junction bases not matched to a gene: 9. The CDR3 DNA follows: TGTGCCATCCTAACTAGCGGGAAGGGCGATGAGCAGTTCTTC. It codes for CAILTSGKGDEQFF.

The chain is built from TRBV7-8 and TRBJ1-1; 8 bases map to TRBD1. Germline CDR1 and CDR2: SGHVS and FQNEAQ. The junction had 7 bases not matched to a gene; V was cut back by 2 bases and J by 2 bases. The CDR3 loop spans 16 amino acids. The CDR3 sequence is CASSLKDRVRNTEAFF. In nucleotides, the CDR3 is TGTGCCAGCAGCTTAAAGGACAGGGTCAGAAACACTGAAGCTTTCTTT.

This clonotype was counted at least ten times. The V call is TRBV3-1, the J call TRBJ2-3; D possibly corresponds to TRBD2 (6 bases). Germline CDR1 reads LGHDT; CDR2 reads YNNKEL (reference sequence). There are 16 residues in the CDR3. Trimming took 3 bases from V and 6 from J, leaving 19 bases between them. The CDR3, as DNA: TGTGCCAGCAGCCAGAAAGGGAGCGGGCGTTCGGATACGCAGTATTTT. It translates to CASSQKGSGRSDTQYF.

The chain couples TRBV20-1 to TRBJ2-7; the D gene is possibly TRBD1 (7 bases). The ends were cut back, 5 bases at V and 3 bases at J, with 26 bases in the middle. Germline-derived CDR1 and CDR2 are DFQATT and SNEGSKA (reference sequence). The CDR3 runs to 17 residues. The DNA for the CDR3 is TGCAGTGCTGTCGGGACAGAGGTAGGGGGGAAAATCTACGAGCAGTACTTC. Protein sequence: CSAVGTEVGGKIYEQYF.